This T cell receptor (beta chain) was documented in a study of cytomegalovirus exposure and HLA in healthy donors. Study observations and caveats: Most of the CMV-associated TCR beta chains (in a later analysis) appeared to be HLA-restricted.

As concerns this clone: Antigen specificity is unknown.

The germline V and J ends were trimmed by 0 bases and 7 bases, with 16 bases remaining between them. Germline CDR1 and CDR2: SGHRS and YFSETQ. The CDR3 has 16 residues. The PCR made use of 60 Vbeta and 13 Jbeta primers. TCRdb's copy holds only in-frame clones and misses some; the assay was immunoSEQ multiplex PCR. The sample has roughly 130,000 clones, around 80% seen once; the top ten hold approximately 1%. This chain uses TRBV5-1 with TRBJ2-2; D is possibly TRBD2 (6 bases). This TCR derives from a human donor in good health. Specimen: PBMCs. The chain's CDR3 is CASSLAQQRRVGELFF. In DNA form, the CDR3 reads TGCGCCAGCAGCTTGGCCCAACAGCGGAGGGTCGGGGAGCTGTTTTTT.